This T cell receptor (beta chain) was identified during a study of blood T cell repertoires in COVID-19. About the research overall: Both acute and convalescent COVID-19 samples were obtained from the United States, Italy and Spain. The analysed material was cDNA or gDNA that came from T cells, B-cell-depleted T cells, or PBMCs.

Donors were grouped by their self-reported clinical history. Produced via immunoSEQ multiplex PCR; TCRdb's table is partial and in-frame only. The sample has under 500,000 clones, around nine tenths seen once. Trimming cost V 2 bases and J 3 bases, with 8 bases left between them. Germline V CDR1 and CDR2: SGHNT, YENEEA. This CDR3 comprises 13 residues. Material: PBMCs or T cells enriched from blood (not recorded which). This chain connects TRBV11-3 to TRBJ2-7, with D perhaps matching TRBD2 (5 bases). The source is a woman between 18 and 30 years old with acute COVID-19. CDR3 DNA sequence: TGTGCCAGCAGCTTAAGGACTGACTACGAGCAGTACTTC. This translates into CASSLRTDYEQYF.